These 10 T cell receptor beta chains share one sample of origin, sequenced in a study of T cells after yellow fever vaccination. TCRdb re-analysed the 5' RACE reads in MiXCR, keeping a single row per CDR3 protein. Here the sample spans some 300,000 distinct CDR3 sequences, around 9.3% being singletons. Source: CD4+ T cells sorted from PBMCs, taken 5 days after the yellow fever booster vaccination. All receptors come from a young man who received the YFV17D yellow fever vaccine.

This clonotype turned up a few times. The chain is built from TRBV5-4 and TRBJ2-3; the D gene is possibly TRBD1 (5 bases). Trimming took off 3 bases at V and 4 bases at J, with 12 bases between the two ends. Germline V gene sequence: CDR1 SGHNT, CDR2 YYREEE (reference sequence). CDR3 length: 14 amino acids. CDR3 amino acids: CASSSDSQSDTQYF. CDR3 DNA sequence: TGTGCCAGCAGCTCCGACAGCCAATCAGATACGCAGTATTTT.

This sequence joins TRBV3-1 and TRBJ2-5; 10 bases match TRBD2. The V segment lost 4 bases and the J segment 4 bases; nucleotides outside the gene matches: 9. CDR3 length: 16 amino acids. In germline, CDR1 is LGHDT, CDR2 YNNKEL (reference sequence). CDR3 residues: CASSPKSGGVGETQYF. CDR3 DNA sequence: TGTGCCAGCAGCCCCAAGAGCGGGGGGGTAGGAGAGACCCAGTACTTC.

The chain couples TRBV6-2 or TRBV6-3 to TRBJ2-3, with 9 bases fitting TRBD2. The length of the CDR3 is 14 residues. V was pared by 6 bases and J by 4 bases, with 5 bases of the junction left unmatched. Germline CDR1 and CDR2: MNHEY and SVGEGT. This CDR3 reads CASRIAGAADTQYF. DNA for the CDR3: TGTGCCAGCAGAATAGCGGGGGCCGCAGATACGCAGTATTTT.

V is TRBV19 and J is TRBJ2-3, with a weak D call TRBD1 (7 bases). Germline lookup yields CDR1 LNHDA and CDR2 SQIVND (reference sequence). The CDR3 extends over 15 amino acids. V lost 10 bases and J lost 2, with 19 bases in between. The CDR3 loop is CATQGGLVHTDTQYF. The CDR3 region has the DNA TGTGCCACCCAGGGGGGCCTGGTACACACAGATACGCAGTATTTT.

This rearrangement joins TRBV10-3 to TRBJ2-3; D may match TRBD1 or TRBD2 (5 bases each). CDR1 and CDR2 (germline): ENHRY, SYGVKD. The CDR3 spans 15 residues. V gave up 2 bases and J gave up 0 bases, with 9 bases separating them. The CDR3, as DNA: TGTGCCATCAGTGAGGGGACCTCTAGCACAGATACGCAGTATTTT. Its translation: CAISEGTSSTDTQYF.

V usage is TRBV3-1 and J usage is TRBJ2-7; D gene uncertain. Trimming stripped 0 bases from V and 0 bases from J, with 9 bases between. This CDR3 contains 15 residues. Per germline, CDR1 LGHDT and CDR2 YNNKEL (reference sequence). CDR3 DNA sequence: TGTGCCAGCAGCCAAGAGGTCCAAAGCTCCTACGAGCAGTACTTC. This translates into CASSQEVQSSYEQYF.

This clonotype came up many times. The rearrangement joins TRBV29-1 to TRBJ1-1, with TRBD1 matching 7 bases. Germline CDR1 SQVTM, CDR2 ANQGSEA. Unmatched junction bases numbered 6, after V lost 7 bases and J lost 7 bases. This CDR3 has 11 amino acids. The CDR3 region is CSAYRGGEAFF. As DNA, the CDR3 is TGCAGCGCCTACAGGGGAGGTGAAGCTTTCTTT. The whole variable domain, filled in from reference TRBV29-1 and TRBJ1-1, reads SAVISQKPSRDICQRGTSLTIQCQVDSQVTMMFWYRQQPGQSLTLIATANQGSEATYESGFVIDKFPISRPNLTFSTLTVSNMSPEDSSIYLCSAYRGGEAFFGQGTRLTVV.

The chain recombines TRBV7-3 with TRBJ1-1; tentatively, D is TRBD1 (6 bases). Deletions cut 4 bases from V and 5 bases from J, with 11 bases between. Germline CDR1 and CDR2: SGHTA and FQGTGA. The CDR3 has 13 amino acids. Here the CDR3 DNA reads TGTGCCAGCAGCTCCGAACAGGGAACTGAAGCTTTCTTT. It encodes CASSSEQGTEAFF.

This clonotype was counted at least ten times. V gene TRBV7-2 combines with J gene TRBJ1-1; TRBD1 matches at 7 bases. The CDR3 sequence is 16 residues long. Germline lookup yields CDR1 SGHTA and CDR2 FQGNSA. Unmatched junction bases numbered 8, after V lost 0 bases and J lost 4 bases. The CDR3 nucleotides are TGTGCCAGCAGCTTAGCGTCGGCAGGGGGGTTCACTGAAGCTTTCTTT. Amino acid sequence: CASSLASAGGFTEAFF.

This clonotype was seen at least ten times. The chain is built from TRBV6-1 and TRBJ1-5; D remains ambiguous. The germline gives CDR1 MNHNS, CDR2 SASEGT. V lost 4 bases to trimming and J lost 4 bases, with 11 bases between them. The length of the CDR3 is 14 residues. This chain's CDR3 is CASSGQTWNQPQHF. DNA for the CDR3: TGTGCCAGCAGTGGTCAAACGTGGAATCAGCCCCAGCATTTT.